This entry concerns a single T cell receptor (beta chain). Which antigen it targets is not known. No base quality values were provided; no much bigger clone lies one nucleotide off. Participants in the prospective study were aged about 18 to 95 years, lived in 20 to 25 United States geographic areas, and enrolled through a virtual design. Cohort assignment in the prospective study relied on participant-reported clinical history from a screening survey and a study questionnaire. In the prospective study, mobile phlebotomists collected whole blood, serum and a nasopharyngeal or oropharyngeal swab from each participant. Participants in the prospective study had the option to provide additional blood draws and questionnaires over a roughly two-month period. Prospective study blood samples were shipped either frozen or at room temperature before DNA extraction. The immunoSEQ Assay, a bias-controlled multiplex PCR, was used to amplify TCRbeta CDR3 regions from genomic DNA. Under the source paper's analysis protocol: Within the assay, amplification of reference gene primers was used to estimate how many nucleated cells each sample contained. Sequence reads were collapsed and filtered to measure the absolute abundance of every unique TCRbeta CDR3 rearrangement. For each sample, productive Simpson clonality was calculated as the square root of Simpson's diversity index over productive rearrangements. What TCRdb holds here is the immuneACCESS table cut down to in-frame rearrangements. Part of the clones is not present; checked against another copy, under half of the missing clones reflect an unresolved V gene, and the others are unexplained. V and J calls plus clone size are reproduced from that table; the DNA served to infer D and trimming. This sample lists roughly 200,000 clones; around 85% were detected once. The ten largest clones take up about 3.1% of the sample.

These data belong to a study of blood T cell repertoires in COVID-19 (dated by TCRdb to 2020 to 2021). About the full investigation: Recovered participants in ImmuneRACE Cohort 3 were defined as having two consecutive negative NP/OP PCR tests, clearance from a healthcare professional, or resolution of symptoms. Collaborator samples came from the United States, Italy and Spain and covered acute and convalescent phases of COVID-19. The material from the prospective study consisted of cDNA or gDNA derived from T cells, B-cell-depleted T cells, or PBMCs. The dataset comprised deeply sampled blood TCRbeta repertoires from subjects exposed to, actively infected with, or recovered from COVID-19. The repertoires were made available in a free public database intended to serve as a resource for research on the immune response to SARS-CoV-2. Samples were obtained from the ongoing ImmuneRACE study (first 160 participants) and from over a thousand subjects provided by 6 global collaborators. Sample metadata almost always included a de-identified subject ID, COVID-19 status, age in years and sex. Where HLA class I and class II types were available, the types were taken from metadata supplied by the sample provider, not from assay-based typing. Overall study outcomes, separate from this receptor: The amount of clinical and demographic metadata varied by source and participant and was provided uncurated.

Reading from cysteine to phenylalanine, the CDR3 counts 14 amino acids. The retained sequence is limited to the CDR3, 42 bases, with the frame set at the first base. V lost 0 bases and J lost 5 bases; the stretch between them is 10 bases long. CDR1 and CDR2, per the germline V gene, are MGHRA and YSYEKL. The sequence came from a woman aged 45-65 years in a cohort exposed to, infected with or recovered from COVID-19 (not recorded which). The chain joins TRBV4-1 to TRBJ1-2, with no D gene named confidently. Sequenced sample: PBMCs or T cells enriched from blood (not recorded which). The nucleotides are TGCGCCAGCAGCCAAGATGACACCTTTTATGGCTACACCTTC. Translation gives CASSQDDTFYGYTF.